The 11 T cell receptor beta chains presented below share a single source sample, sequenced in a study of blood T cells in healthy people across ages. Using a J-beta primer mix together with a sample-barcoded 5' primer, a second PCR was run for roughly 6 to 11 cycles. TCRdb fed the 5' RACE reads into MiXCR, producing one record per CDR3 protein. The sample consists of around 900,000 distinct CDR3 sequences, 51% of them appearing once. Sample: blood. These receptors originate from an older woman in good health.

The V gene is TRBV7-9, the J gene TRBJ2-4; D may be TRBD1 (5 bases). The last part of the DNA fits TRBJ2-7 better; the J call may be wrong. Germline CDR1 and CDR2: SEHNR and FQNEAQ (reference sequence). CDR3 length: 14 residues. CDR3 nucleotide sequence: TGTGCCAGCAGCCCCCCAAAGCCAGGGTACGAGCAGTACTTC. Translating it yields CASSPPKPGYEQYF.

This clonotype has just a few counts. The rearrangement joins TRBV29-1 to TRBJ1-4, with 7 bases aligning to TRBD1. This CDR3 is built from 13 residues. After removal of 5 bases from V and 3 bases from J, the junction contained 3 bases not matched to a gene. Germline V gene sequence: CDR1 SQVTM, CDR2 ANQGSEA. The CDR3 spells CSVMGQPNEKLFF. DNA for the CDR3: TGCAGCGTTATGGGACAGCCTAATGAAAAACTGTTTTTT. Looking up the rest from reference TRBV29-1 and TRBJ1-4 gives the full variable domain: SAVISQKPSRDICQRGTSLTIQCQVDSQVTMMFWYRQQPGQSLTLIATANQGSEATYESGFVIDKFPISRPNLTFSTLTVSNMSPEDSSIYLCSVMGQPNEKLFFGSGTQLSVL.

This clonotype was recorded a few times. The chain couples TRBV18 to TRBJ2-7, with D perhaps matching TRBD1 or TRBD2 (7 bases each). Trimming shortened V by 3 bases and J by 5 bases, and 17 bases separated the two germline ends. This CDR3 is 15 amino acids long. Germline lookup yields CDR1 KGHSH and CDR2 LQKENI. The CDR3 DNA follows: TGTGCCAGCTCACCCACCGCTCAGGGGGGGAACGAGCAGTACTTC. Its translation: CASSPTAQGGNEQYF.

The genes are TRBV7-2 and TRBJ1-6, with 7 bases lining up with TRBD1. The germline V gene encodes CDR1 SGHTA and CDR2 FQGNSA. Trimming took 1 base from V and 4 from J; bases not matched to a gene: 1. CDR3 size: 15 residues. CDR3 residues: CASSLGGQYNSPLHF. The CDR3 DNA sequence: TGTGCCAGCAGCTTAGGGGGACAGTATAATTCACCCCTCCACTTT.

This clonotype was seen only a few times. CDR3 sequence (DNA): TGTGCCAGCGGACAGGGGGCTGGAGAGCAGTACTTC. It codes for CASGQGAGEQYF. The V gene is TRBV6-2 or TRBV6-3, the J gene TRBJ2-7, with 11 bases that match TRBD1. This CDR3 spans 12 amino acids. V was clipped by 8 bases and J by 7 bases; unmatched bases: 4. Germline loops: CDR1 MNHEY, CDR2 SVGEGT.

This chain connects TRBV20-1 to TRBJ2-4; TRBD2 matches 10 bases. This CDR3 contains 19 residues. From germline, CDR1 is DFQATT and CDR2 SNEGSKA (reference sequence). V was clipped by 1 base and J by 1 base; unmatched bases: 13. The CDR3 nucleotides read TGCAGTGCTAGAGCTGTAGCGGGAGGTGCGGAGCTGGCCAAAAACATTCAGTACTTC. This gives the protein CSARAVAGGAELAKNIQYF.

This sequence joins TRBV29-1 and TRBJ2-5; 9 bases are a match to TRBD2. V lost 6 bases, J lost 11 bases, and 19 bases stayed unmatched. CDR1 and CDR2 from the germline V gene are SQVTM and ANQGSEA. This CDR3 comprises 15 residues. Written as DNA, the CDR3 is TGCAGCGTCTACCGCGGACTAGCGTCGGGCAATGAGCAGTACTTC. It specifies CSVYRGLASGNEQYF.

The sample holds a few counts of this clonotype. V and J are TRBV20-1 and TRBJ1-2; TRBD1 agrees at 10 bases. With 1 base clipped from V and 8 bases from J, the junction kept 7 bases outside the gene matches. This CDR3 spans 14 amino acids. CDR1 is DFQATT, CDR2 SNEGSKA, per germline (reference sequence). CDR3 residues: CSARVRQGAGGYTF. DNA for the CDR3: TGCAGTGCTAGAGTAAGACAGGGGGCTGGAGGCTACACCTTC.

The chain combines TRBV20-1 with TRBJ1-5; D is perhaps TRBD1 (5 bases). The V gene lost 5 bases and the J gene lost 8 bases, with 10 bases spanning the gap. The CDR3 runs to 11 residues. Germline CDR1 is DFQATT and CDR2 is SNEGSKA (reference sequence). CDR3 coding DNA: TGCAGTGCTGGTCAGGGTAAGCCCCAGCATTTT. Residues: CSAGQGKPQHF.

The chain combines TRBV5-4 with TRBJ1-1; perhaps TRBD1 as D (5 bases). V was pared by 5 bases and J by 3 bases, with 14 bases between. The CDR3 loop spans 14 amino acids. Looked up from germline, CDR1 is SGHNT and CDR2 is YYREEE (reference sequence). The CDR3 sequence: CASRDTGRDTEAFF. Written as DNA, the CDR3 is TGTGCCAGCAGAGATACGGGACGGGACACTGAAGCTTTCTTT.

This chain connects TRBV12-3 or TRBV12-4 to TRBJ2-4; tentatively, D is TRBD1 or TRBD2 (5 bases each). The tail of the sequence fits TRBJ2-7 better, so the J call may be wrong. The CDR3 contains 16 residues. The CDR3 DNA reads TGTGCCAGCAGTTTAGGGTTGGGGGAAGGTCTCTACGAGCAGTACTTC. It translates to CASSLGLGEGLYEQYF.